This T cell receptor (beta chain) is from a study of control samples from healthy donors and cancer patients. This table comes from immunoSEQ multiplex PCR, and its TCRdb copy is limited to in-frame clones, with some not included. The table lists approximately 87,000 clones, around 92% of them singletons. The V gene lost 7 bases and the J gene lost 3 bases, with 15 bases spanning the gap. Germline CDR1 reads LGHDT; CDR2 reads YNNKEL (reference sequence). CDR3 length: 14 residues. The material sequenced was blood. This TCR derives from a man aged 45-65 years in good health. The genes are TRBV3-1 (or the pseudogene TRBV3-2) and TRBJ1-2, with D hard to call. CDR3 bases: TGTGCCAGCAATAAAGGGCCGGGAGACTATGGCTACACCTTC. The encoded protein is CASNKGPGDYGYTF.